One T cell receptor beta chain is described in this entry. Germline CDR1 LNHDA, CDR2 SQIVND (reference sequence). Trimming at V came to 2 bases and at J to 7 bases, leaving 3 bases not matched to a gene. The CDR3 is made up of 14 amino acids. This sample was taken from a study of cytomegalovirus exposure and HLA in healthy donors. This PCR relied on a set of 60 Vbeta primers and 13 Jbeta primers. Assay: immunoSEQ multiplex PCR; the TCRdb copy retains only in-frame clones and omits some. The data contain 160,000 or so clones, about two thirds of them seen just once; the ten biggest clones take up around 2.3%.

Sequenced: PBMCs. The source is a human donor in good health. The rearrangement joins TRBV19 to TRBJ2-2, with 8 bases identical to TRBD2. CDR3 sequence reads: CASSILAGYGELFF. The CDR3 nucleotides read TGTGCCAGTAGTATACTAGCGGGCTACGGGGAGCTGTTTTTT.